Detailed here is one T cell receptor (beta chain). The data were taken from a study of CD8+CD57+ T cells in acquired aplastic anemia. Germline CDR1 is SGHTA and CDR2 is FQGNSA. Trimming took 1 base from V and 7 from J, leaving 7 bases between them. The CDR3 is made up of 12 amino acids. The template for TCR beta VDJ and CDR3 sequence profiling was genomic DNA. Via MiXCR, TCRdb re-called the reads, giving one row per CDR3 protein. The sample lists about 95,000 distinct CDR3 sequences; about 67% were seen once. Sequencing involved patients with CD8+CD57+ cell expansion previously shown by flow cytometry.

This TCR derives from a human donor with aplastic anemia. Sequences were obtained from sorted CD4+, CD8+, or CD8+CD57+ T cells (not recorded which) from PBMCs. This sequence joins TRBV7-2 and TRBJ1-2; the D is unclear. CDR3 nucleotides: TGTGCCAGCAGCTTAGATGCCCTTGGCTACACCTTC. Residues: CASSLDALGYTF.